The 5 T cell receptor beta chains given below trace back to one sample, sequenced in a study of beta chain features in type 1 diabetes. cDNA synthesis used the whole RNA isolate, giving expressed TCRB sequences. Produced via immunoSEQ multiplex PCR; TCRdb's table is partial and in-frame only. This sample has roughly 610,000 clones, with around a sixth found just once. The sequenced material came from naive CD4+ T cells from blood. These receptors originate from a man between 18 and 35 years old in good health.

This clone showed up just a few times. V is TRBV29-1 and J is TRBJ2-1, with a possible D match to TRBD2 (6 bases). Trimming shortened V by 4 bases and J by 4 bases, and 26 bases separated the two germline ends. Germline CDR1 is SQVTM and CDR2 is ANQGSEA. The length of the CDR3 is 18 residues. The CDR3 protein is CSVATLIIRETPYNEQFF. The DNA of the CDR3 is TGCAGCGTTGCCACACTCATCATACGGGAGACCCCATACAATGAGCAGTTCTTC.

V and J are TRBV18 and TRBJ1-6, with D hard to call. CDR3 length equals 14 residues. Germline V gene sequence: CDR1 KGHSH, CDR2 LQKENI. Deletions cut 6 bases from V and 7 bases from J, with 13 bases between. For the CDR3, the DNA is TGTGCCAGCTCCCCAGACGGACCGAATTCACCCCTCCACTTT. Amino acid sequence: CASSPDGPNSPLHF.

The chain joins TRBV28 to TRBJ2-1, with 10 bases that match TRBD2. The V gene's germline CDR1 is MDHEN and CDR2 SYDVKM. This CDR3 contains 15 residues. Trimming at V came to 6 bases and at J to 10 bases, leaving 12 bases not matched to a gene. This chain's CDR3 is CASRLPGLAPNEQFF. In DNA form, the CDR3 reads TGTGCCAGCAGACTTCCGGGACTAGCGCCTAACGAGCAGTTCTTC.

In its sample, this clone was seen a few times. This rearrangement joins TRBV4-3 to TRBJ2-1; unclear D gene. V was clipped by 0 bases and J by 4 bases, with 10 bases between them. This CDR3 has 15 residues. The germline V gene has CDR1 LGHNA and CDR2 YSLEER. The CDR3 is CASSQETDRYNEQFF. The CDR3 DNA follows: TGCGCCAGCAGCCAAGAGACGGATCGATACAATGAGCAGTTCTTC.

The V and J genes are TRBV5-1 and TRBJ1-1; D gene ambiguous. Trimming removed 4 bases at V and 11 bases at J, with 18 bases between. This CDR3 region has 13 residues. Germline values: CDR1 SGHRS, CDR2 YFSETQ. CDR3 amino acids: CASSTEDPRRAFF. For the CDR3, the DNA is TGCGCCAGCAGCACCGAAGACCCAAGGCGGGCTTTCTTT.